These 22 T cell receptor beta chains came from one sample sequenced in a study of OX40 agonist ivuxolimab in advanced cancers. Sequencing used immunoSEQ multiplex PCR; TCRdb keeps in-frame clones, though not all of them. The table lists 80,000 to 85,000 clones, around 80% of them singletons. Sequences were derived from CD4+ or CD8+ T cells sorted from blood, sampled in a trial of the OX40 agonist ivuxolimab. The source is an adult with an advanced solid tumor such as melanoma, head and neck, liver or kidney cancer.

The chain combines TRBV2 with TRBJ2-2, with a possible D match to TRBD1 (5 bases). Deletions cut 1 base from V and 7 bases from J, with 10 bases between. Looked up from germline, CDR1 is SNHLY and CDR2 is FYNNEI. The CDR3 consists of 14 residues. The CDR3 spells CASSEGPQVGELFF. The CDR3 coding sequence is TGTGCCAGCAGTGAAGGCCCACAGGTCGGGGAGCTGTTTTTT.

This clone was picked up a small number of times. The chain combines TRBV28 with TRBJ2-1; TRBD2 matches 14 bases. The germline V gene has CDR1 MDHEN and CDR2 SYDVKM. V lost 6 bases to trimming and J lost 9 bases; unmatched junction nucleotides: 4. CDR3 length: 14 amino acids. The CDR3 protein is CASRGTSGSVEQFF. The CDR3 nucleotides are TGTGCCAGCAGGGGGACTAGCGGGAGTGTTGAGCAGTTCTTC.

This clone was seen a single time. This sequence joins TRBV2 and TRBJ1-1; no clear D gene. V was cut by 4 bases and J by 6 bases, with 12 bases left in between. The germline V gene encodes CDR1 SNHLY and CDR2 FYNNEI. This CDR3 region has 13 residues. As DNA, the CDR3 is TGTGCCAGCAGTGTGGGCGGGATCGCTGAAGCTTTCTTT. This encodes CASSVGGIAEAFF.

The chain uses TRBV9 and TRBJ2-7, with 8 bases matching TRBD2. This CDR3 spans 15 amino acids. V trimming: 0 bases; J trimming: 3 bases; junction bases outside the gene matches: 5. From germline, CDR1 is SGDLS and CDR2 YYNGEE. In DNA, the CDR3 is TGTGCCAGCAGCGTAGACCCTAGCGGGTACTACGAGCAGTACTTC. Translation: CASSVDPSGYYEQYF.

The V gene is TRBV27, the J gene TRBJ1-1, with 8 bases identical to TRBD1. V trimming: 2 bases; J trimming: 5 bases; junction bases outside the gene matches: 7. Germline values: CDR1 MNHEY, CDR2 SMNVEV (reference sequence). The CDR3 has 15 amino acids. The CDR3 spells CASSLRSGGRTEAFF. The CDR3 nucleotides are TGTGCCAGCAGTTTAAGGTCAGGGGGCAGAACTGAAGCTTTCTTT.

The genes are TRBV13 and TRBJ2-1; 7 bases match TRBD2. Trimming cost V 5 bases and J 5 bases; bases outside gene matches: 12. Germline-derived CDR1 and CDR2 are PRHDT and FYEKMQ (reference sequence). The CDR3 extends over 16 amino acids. CDR3 sequence (DNA): TGTGCCAGCAGCGCCAACGCCGGGACTAATGACAATGAGCAGTTCTTC. This gives the protein CASSANAGTNDNEQFF. Using reference TRBV13 and TRBJ2-1 for the parts outside the CDR3, the full variable domain is AAGVIQSPRHLIKEKRETATLKCYPIPRHDTVYWYQQGPGQDPQFLISFYEKMQSDKGSIPDRFSAQQFSDYHSELNMSSLELGDSALYFCASSANAGTNDNEQFFGPGTRLTVL.

This chain links TRBV30 with TRBJ2-5, with 8 bases aligning to TRBD1. The CDR3 totals 12 residues. Looked up from germline, CDR1 is GTSNPN and CDR2 is SVGIG (reference sequence). With V trimmed by 3 bases and J by 5 bases, 2 bases remained unmatched. The CDR3 is CAWSQGAETQYF. CDR3 nucleotide sequence: TGTGCCTGGAGCCAGGGGGCTGAGACCCAGTACTTC.

This rearrangement joins TRBV6-5 to TRBJ2-7; D could derive from TRBD1 or TRBD2 (5 bases each). The CDR3 length is 16 residues. Germline lookup yields CDR1 MNHEY and CDR2 SVGAGI. V lost 0 bases and J 7 bases, leaving 19 bases between the germline ends. The CDR3 DNA follows: TGTGCCAGCAGTTACTCGAAAAGGGACCCCCGCTGGGAGCAGTACTTC. Translating gives CASSYSKRDPRWEQYF.

This sequence joins TRBV23-1 and TRBJ1-6; D possibly corresponds to TRBD1 (5 bases). TRBV23-1 is reported as an ORF; its role is uncertain. The V end was cut by 1 base, the J end by 9 bases, with 25 bases between. This CDR3 comprises 19 residues. CDR3 amino acids: CASSQFSPSGREKSSPLHF. CDR3 nucleotides: TGCGCCAGCAGTCAATTCTCCCCCTCGGGCAGGGAAAAGTCTTCACCCCTCCACTTT.

This chain connects TRBV25-1 to TRBJ2-7, with unresolved D. This CDR3 spans 13 amino acids. V lost 1 base and J lost 6, with 10 bases in between. CDR1 is MGHDK and CDR2 is SYGVNS in the germline V gene. CDR3 sequence (DNA): TGTGCCAGCAGTGAATCTGTTTGGGGCGAGCAGTACTTC. As protein: CASSESVWGEQYF.

This sequence joins TRBV11-2 and TRBJ1-3, with unresolved D. V was trimmed by 7 bases and J by 3 bases, leaving 4 bases between them. This CDR3 is 11 amino acids long. From germline, CDR1 is SGHAT and CDR2 FQNNGV. CDR3 in DNA: TGTGCCAGCAACTTTGGAAACACCATATATTTT. This encodes CASNFGNTIYF.

The chain couples TRBV27 to TRBJ2-2; tentatively, D is TRBD1 (5 bases). Per germline, CDR1 MNHEY and CDR2 SMNVEV (reference sequence). This CDR3 has 13 amino acids. Trimming pared 8 bases from V and 7 bases from J, leaving 14 bases between. The CDR3 loop reads CASGQGGSGELFF. The CDR3 nucleotides read TGTGCCAGCGGGCAGGGCGGTAGCGGGGAGCTGTTTTTT.

The chain carries TRBV5-6 and TRBJ2-6; D not certain. V gave up 0 bases and J gave up 0 bases, with 10 bases separating them. This CDR3 spans 17 amino acids. In germline, CDR1 is SGHDT, CDR2 YYEEEE. Written as DNA, the CDR3 is TGTGCCAGCAGCTTGGGATGGCGAGGCTCTGGGGCCAACGTCCTGACTTTC. Translating gives CASSLGWRGSGANVLTF.

The V call is TRBV5-1, the J call TRBJ1-6; no clear D gene. In germline, CDR1 is SGHRS, CDR2 YFSETQ. The length of the CDR3 is 15 residues. Between the trimmed V and J ends, which lost 0 bases and 2 bases, there was a span of 6 bases. The CDR3 region is CASSLGGTYNSPLHF. As DNA, the CDR3 is TGCGCCAGCAGCTTGGGTGGGACCTATAATTCACCCCTCCACTTT.

This clone was recorded only once. V usage is TRBV6-5 and J usage is TRBJ2-3, with TRBD2 identical over 11 bases. This CDR3 has 16 amino acids. Germline-derived CDR1 and CDR2 are MNHEY and SVGAGI. The V segment lost 4 bases and the J segment 2 bases; nucleotides outside the gene matches: 5. CDR3 DNA: TGTGCCAGCAGTTTCGGACTAGCGGGTCTCACAGATACGCAGTATTTT. It translates to CASSFGLAGLTDTQYF.

This clone was seen just once. The rearrangement joins TRBV28 to TRBJ1-3; TRBD1 is a possible D gene (5 bases). Germline V gene lookup returns CDR1 MDHEN and CDR2 SYDVKM. The CDR3 consists of 16 residues. V lost 5 bases to trimming and J lost 7 bases, with 21 bases between them. CDR3 DNA sequence: TGTGCCAGCAGTCGGACATTTGCAAGCTTCCGGAACACCATATATTTT. Translated, it gives CASSRTFASFRNTIYF. Complete variable domain (other parts from reference TRBV28 and TRBJ1-3): DVKVTQSSRYLVKRTGEKVFLECVQDMDHENMFWYRQDPGLGLRLIYFSYDVKMKEKGDIPEGYSVSREKKERFSLILESASTNQTSMYLCASSRTFASFRNTIYFGEGSWLTVV.

This chain links TRBV11-2 with TRBJ1-2, with a weak D call TRBD1 (5 bases). Trimming left V 2 bases short and J 2 bases short, with 15 bases between. Per germline, CDR1 SGHAT and CDR2 FQNNGV. The CDR3 has 16 amino acids. The CDR3 reads CASSLSQGTANYGYTF. CDR3 coding DNA: TGTGCCAGCAGCTTATCCCAGGGAACTGCGAACTATGGCTACACCTTC.

This clone was seen once. The chain recombines TRBV4-2 with TRBJ2-5; a weak D match, TRBD1 (6 bases). The CDR3 is 15 amino acids. Germline assignment: CDR1 LGHNA and CDR2 YNFKEQ. V shed 0 bases and J shed 0 bases, with 8 bases lying between them. This chain's CDR3 is CASSQEWGHQETQYF. The CDR3 DNA is TGTGCCAGCAGCCAAGAATGGGGGCACCAAGAGACCCAGTACTTC.

The chain has TRBV27 and TRBJ2-1, with TRBD2 matching over 7 bases. V was clipped by 0 bases and J by 7 bases; unmatched bases: 9. CDR1 MNHEY and CDR2 SMNVEV come from the germline V gene (reference sequence). The CDR3 covers 16 residues. The CDR3 sequence is CASSLSRGGSLNEQFF. The CDR3, as DNA: TGTGCCAGCAGTTTATCCCGGGGCGGGAGTCTTAATGAGCAGTTCTTC.

There are a few counts of this clone. Different DNA sequences within this sample yield the same CDR3. This rearrangement joins TRBV5-1 to TRBJ2-7, with D hard to call. V lost 0 bases, J lost 0 bases, and 10 bases lay in between. In germline, CDR1 is SGHRS, CDR2 YFSETQ. This CDR3 comprises 15 residues. CDR3 DNA: TGCGCCAGCAGCTTGGCAGCCGGTAGCTCCTACGAGCAGTACTTC. Its translation: CASSLAAGSSYEQYF.

The rearrangement links TRBV11-2 to TRBJ2-1; TRBD2 agrees at 9 bases. Trimming took 1 base from V and 9 from J; bases not matched to a gene: 13. Per germline, CDR1 SGHAT and CDR2 FQNNGV. CDR3 length: 17 residues. The CDR3 DNA reads TGTGCCAGCAGCTTAGGGGGGGGACTAGCACCCCTGGGTGAGCAGTTCTTC. This codes for CASSLGGGLAPLGEQFF.

This chain connects TRBV2 to TRBJ2-5; D might be TRBD2 (7 bases). This CDR3 is built from 15 residues. Germline CDR1 reads SNHLY; CDR2 reads FYNNEI. V lost 7 bases and J lost 4, with 19 bases in between. The CDR3 bases are TGTGCCAGCACGGTCCGGGGGGCCGTTGGAGAGACCCAGTACTTC. It specifies CASTVRGAVGETQYF.